This TCR beta chain was obtained from a study of blood T cell repertoires in COVID-19. For the study at large: There were acute and convalescent COVID-19 samples, and they came from the United States, Italy and Spain. T cells, B-cell-depleted T cells, or PBMCs provided the cDNA or gDNA that served as material.

Authors' data handling: Reference gene primer amplification gave estimated nucleated cell counts. Data came from immunoSEQ multiplex PCR; TCRdb stores just in-frame clones and leaves some out. V and J calls and clone size are copied from that table; D and trimming were computed from the DNA. The sample has just over 95,000 clones, 82% seen once. The CDR3 loop spans 17 amino acids. J was trimmed by 0 bases and V by 4 bases; bases with no gene match: 6. Germline CDR1 is SEHNR and CDR2 is FQNEAQ (reference sequence). The chain uses TRBV7-9 and TRBJ2-1; 10 bases map to TRBD2. The receptor was isolated from a man aged 80 or over with acute or convalescent COVID-19. Sequenced sample: peripheral blood. CDR3 bases: TGTGCCAGCAGCTCCGGGACTAGCGCAAGCTCCTACAATGAGCAGTTCTTC. Translating it yields CASSSGTSASSYNEQFF.